Following are 30 T cell receptor beta chains from one sample sequenced in a study of control samples from healthy donors and cancer patients. Clones were sequenced by immunoSEQ multiplex PCR, and TCRdb holds only the in-frame ones, with some missing. The data contain 100,000 to 150,000 clones, about 92% of them singletons. Material: PBMCs. These receptors were obtained from a man aged 80 or over with head and neck cancer.

The chain couples TRBV2 to TRBJ1-3; D is uncertain. This CDR3 region has 12 residues. Germline CDR1 is SNHLY and CDR2 is FYNNEI. V lost 0 bases, J lost 3 bases, and 0 bases lay in between. CDR3 in amino acids: CASSEAGNTIYF. In nucleotides, the CDR3 is TGTGCCAGCAGTGAAGCTGGAAACACCATATATTTT.

The chain employs TRBV7-8 and TRBJ2-3, with 8 nucleotides matching TRBD2. This CDR3 is 17 amino acids long. The junction had 8 bases not matched to a gene; V was cut back by 1 base and J by 2 bases. Germline V CDR1 and CDR2: SGHVS, FQNEAQ. The CDR3 is CASSLDPLAGPTDTQYF. As DNA, the CDR3 is TGTGCCAGCAGCTTAGACCCCCTAGCGGGCCCCACAGATACGCAGTATTTT.

The chain uses TRBV11-2 and TRBJ1-5; D is uncertain. Germline V gene lookup returns CDR1 SGHAT and CDR2 FQNNGV. The CDR3 consists of 14 residues. Trimming removed 0 bases at V and 6 bases at J, with 9 bases between. The CDR3 bases are TGTGCCAGCAGCTTAGATCCCCTCAGTCAGCCCCAGCATTTT. It codes for CASSLDPLSQPQHF.

The CDR3 nucleotides are TGTGCCATCAGTGGGGGGAGGGATACGCAGTATTTT. Encoded protein: CAISGGRDTQYF. The chain employs TRBV10-3 and TRBJ2-3, with D maybe TRBD2 (6 bases). Germline CDR1 reads ENHRY; CDR2 reads SYGVKD. V lost 4 bases and J 6 bases, leaving 8 bases between the germline ends. CDR3 length: 12 amino acids.

V usage is TRBV27 and J usage is TRBJ2-7; TRBD1 matches at 7 bases. Germline V gene sequence: CDR1 MNHEY, CDR2 SMNVEV (reference sequence). V lost 6 bases and J lost 4; bases outside the gene matches: 9. CDR3 length: 14 residues. The CDR3 sequence is CASRDQQGPYEQYF. The DNA of the CDR3 is TGTGCCAGCAGAGACCAACAGGGGCCATACGAGCAGTACTTC.

V usage is TRBV6-1 and J usage is TRBJ2-5; 11 bases line up with TRBD2. The CDR3 consists of 17 residues. Trimming at V came to 4 bases and at J to 2 bases, leaving 9 bases not matched to a gene. Germline loops: CDR1 MNHNS, CDR2 SASEGT. The CDR3 is CASSGLAGYTTQETQYF. The DNA for the CDR3 is TGTGCCAGCAGTGGACTAGCGGGATACACAACTCAAGAGACCCAGTACTTC.

The V gene is TRBV4-2, the J gene TRBJ2-7; D is perhaps TRBD1 (6 bases). CDR1 is LGHNA and CDR2 is YNFKEQ in the germline V gene. This CDR3 contains 15 residues. Between the trimmed V and J ends, which lost 1 base and 7 bases, there was a span of 17 bases. For the CDR3, the DNA is TGTGCCAGCAGCCAAGTAGGGACACGTCTAATGGAGCAGTACTTC. Translated: CASSQVGTRLMEQYF.

This chain connects TRBV4-1 to TRBJ1-2; unclear D gene. CDR1 is MGHRA and CDR2 is YSYEKL in the germline V gene. The V and J ends lost 6 bases and 0 bases respectively, with 17 bases between them. The CDR3 sequence is 16 residues long. This CDR3 reads CASSPGVRYTNYGYTF. In DNA, the CDR3 is TGCGCCAGCAGTCCAGGTGTGCGATACACTAACTATGGCTACACCTTC.

The chain employs TRBV15 and TRBJ1-1; 9 nucleotides agree with TRBD1. The CDR3 runs to 14 residues. Germline CDR1 reads LNHNV; CDR2 reads YYDKDF (reference sequence). The ends lost 0 bases at V and 7 bases at J; junction bases unmatched: 3. CDR3 residues: CATSRDGTGREAFF. The CDR3 DNA reads as TGTGCCACCAGCAGAGATGGGACAGGGCGTGAAGCTTTCTTT.

The chain uses TRBV6-5 and TRBJ2-3, with 9 positions matching TRBD1. The V segment lost 4 bases and the J segment 3 bases; nucleotides outside the gene matches: 5. CDR3 size: 15 residues. Per the germline V gene, CDR1 is MNHEY and CDR2 is SVGAGI. In DNA, the CDR3 is TGTGCCAGCAGTTTAGGACAGGGGAGGACAGATACGCAGTATTTT. The encoded protein is CASSLGQGRTDTQYF.

V usage is TRBV10-2 and J usage is TRBJ2-3; maybe TRBD1 (5 bases). The V end lost 6 bases, the J end lost 8 bases, and 18 bases lay between the germline ends. The CDR3 totals 14 residues. Germline V gene sequence: CDR1 WSHSY, CDR2 SAAADI. The CDR3 here is CASRDRQNPLTQYF. Here the CDR3 DNA reads TGCGCCAGCAGGGATAGACAGAACCCCCTTACGCAGTATTTT.

The chain joins TRBV15 to TRBJ1-1; the D is unclear. The CDR3 contains 12 residues. Trimming removed 0 bases from V and 10 bases from J, with 9 bases in between. Looked up from germline, CDR1 is LNHNV and CDR2 is YYDKDF (reference sequence). The CDR3 DNA sequence: TGTGCCACCAGCAGAGACGGACTAGCAGCTTTCTTT. It is translated as CATSRDGLAAFF. Full variable domain (outside the CDR3, taken from reference TRBV15 and TRBJ1-1): DAMVIQNPRYQVTQFGKPVTLSCSQTLNHNVMYWYQQKSSQAPKLLFHYYDKDFNNEADTPDNFQSRRPNTSFCFLDIRSPGLGDTAMYLCATSRDGLAAFFGQGTRLTVV.

This sequence joins TRBV10-2 and TRBJ2-7; D uncertain. In germline, CDR1 is WSHSY, CDR2 SAAADI. There are 13 residues in the CDR3. The ends were cut back, 3 bases at V and 2 bases at J, with 8 bases in the middle. CDR3 sequence (DNA): TGCGCCAGCAGTGAAGGGATTCCCTACGAGCAGTACTTC. Protein product: CASSEGIPYEQYF.

This chain connects TRBV12-5 to TRBJ1-4; D perhaps matches TRBD1 (5 bases). Trimming pared 1 base from V and 3 bases from J, leaving 6 bases between. Germline V gene data show CDR1 as LGHNT and CDR2 as FRNRAP. The CDR3 consists of 14 residues. CDR3 residues: CASGLGGANEKLFF. CDR3 DNA sequence: TGTGCTAGTGGTTTGGGAGGGGCTAATGAAAAACTGTTTTTT.

The chain combines TRBV11-3 with TRBJ2-1; D remains ambiguous. V lost 1 base and J 7 bases, leaving 8 bases between the germline ends. In germline, CDR1 is SGHNT, CDR2 YENEEA. CDR3 length equals 13 residues. The CDR3 DNA reads TGTGCCAGCAGCTTAGCTCCCCGGAATGAGCAGTTCTTC. It encodes CASSLAPRNEQFF.

The chain is built from TRBV18 and TRBJ1-2; no reliable D call. V was clipped by 4 bases and J by 2 bases, with 8 bases between them. The germline CDR1 and CDR2 sequences are KGHSH and LQKENI. The CDR3 contains 13 residues. DNA for the CDR3: TGTGCCAGCTCACAAACAGCCAACTATGGCTACACCTTC. Amino acids: CASSQTANYGYTF.

This clone was counted once. J is TRBJ1-4 and V is TRBV12-5; a possible D gene is TRBD1 (6 bases). This CDR3 contains 14 residues. Germline CDR1 is LGHNT and CDR2 is FRNRAP. The V end lost 6 bases, the J end lost 7 bases, and 15 bases lay between the germline ends. This CDR3 reads CASGRGGIVEKLFF. Written as DNA, the CDR3 is TGTGCTAGTGGCCGAGGGGGTATAGTTGAAAAACTGTTTTTT.

The count of this clone is one. The chain has TRBV10-3 and TRBJ1-1; 7 nucleotides align to TRBD1. Germline V lookup: CDR1 ENHRY, CDR2 SYGVKD. Trimming cost V 9 bases and J 4 bases; bases outside gene matches: 8. The CDR3 totals 13 residues. Here the CDR3 DNA reads TGTGCCATTGAACAGGGGCTTGGCACTGAAGCTTTCTTT. Translating it yields CAIEQGLGTEAFF.

The chain links TRBV19 to TRBJ1-1, with 9 positions matching TRBD1. The CDR3 has 15 amino acids. V trimming: 6 bases; J trimming: 3 bases; junction bases outside the gene matches: 8. CDR1 and CDR2 (germline): LNHDA, SQIVND (reference sequence). Here the CDR3 reads CASRSRRQGDTEAFF. For the CDR3, the DNA is TGTGCCAGTAGATCGCGGCGACAGGGGGACACTGAAGCTTTCTTT.

The J gene is TRBJ2-1, the V gene TRBV21-1; TRBD2, the D gene given by the table, was not confirmed from the DNA. TRBV21-1 is assigned pseudogene status. The CDR3 has 17 amino acids. The CDR3 DNA is TGTGCCAGCACCCCACCTCTCCTAGCGGCTGCCTACAATGAGCAGTTCTTC. As protein: CASTPPLLAAAYNEQFF.

V gene TRBV18 combines with J gene TRBJ2-1; 7 nucleotides agree with TRBD2. Germline values: CDR1 KGHSH, CDR2 LQKENI. V lost 3 bases, J lost 7 bases, and 18 bases stayed unmatched. This CDR3 region has 18 residues. The CDR3 DNA is TGTGCCAGCTCACCCCCGTTTGGGCGGGGGAGCCGACCGAATGAGCAGTTCTTC. Translating it yields CASSPPFGRGSRPNEQFF.

The rearrangement uses TRBV6-6 and TRBJ2-1; a weak D match, TRBD1 (6 bases). There are 16 residues in the CDR3. CDR1 is MNHNY and CDR2 is SVGAGI in the germline V gene (reference sequence). Trimming took off 6 bases at V and 2 bases at J, with 17 bases between the two ends. The CDR3 spells CASSPEGGGAYNEQFF. CDR3 DNA sequence: TGTGCCAGCAGCCCCGAAGGGGGTGGGGCCTACAATGAGCAGTTCTTC.

The chain has TRBV7-9 and TRBJ1-2; 9 bases are a match to TRBD1. With 0 bases clipped from V and 0 bases from J, the junction kept 2 bases outside the gene matches. This CDR3 comprises 16 residues. Germline lookup yields CDR1 SEHNR and CDR2 FQNEAQ (reference sequence). The chain's CDR3 is CASSLAGTGSNYGYTF. The CDR3 bases are TGTGCCAGCAGCTTAGCCGGGACAGGGTCTAACTATGGCTACACCTTC.

The chain uses TRBV12-3 or TRBV12-4 and TRBJ1-2, with no clear D. This CDR3 is built from 12 residues. V lost 8 bases to trimming and J lost 6 bases, with 13 bases between them. The DNA for the CDR3 is TGTGCCAGCGCCCCGAGTAGAGATGGCTACACCTTC. Protein sequence: CASAPSRDGYTF.

The chain recombines TRBV11-2 with TRBJ2-7; TRBD1 agrees at 11 bases. This CDR3 is built from 15 residues. V trimming: 5 bases; J trimming: 6 bases; junction bases outside the gene matches: 9. Germline CDR1 is SGHAT and CDR2 is FQNNGV. Here the CDR3 reads CASSTLRDRGVEQYF. CDR3 nucleotide sequence: TGTGCCAGCAGCACCCTCCGGGACAGGGGGGTCGAGCAGTACTTC.

The V and J genes are TRBV6-6 and TRBJ1-2, with 7 nucleotides matching TRBD1. Germline loops: CDR1 MNHNY, CDR2 SVGAGI (reference sequence). The CDR3 runs to 19 residues. Unmatched junction bases numbered 21, after V lost 5 bases and J lost 3 bases. This CDR3 is CASSPTARQGIGRDYGYTF. CDR3 bases: TGTGCCAGCAGTCCAACGGCACGACAGGGTATAGGTCGAGACTATGGCTACACCTTC.

V gene TRBV18 combines with J gene TRBJ2-5; D may be TRBD2 (6 bases). Trimming cost V 8 bases and J 2 bases, with 21 bases left between them. Germline values: CDR1 KGHSH, CDR2 LQKENI. The CDR3 runs to 16 residues. The CDR3 here is CASPPEGRSWQETQYF. In nucleotides, the CDR3 is TGTGCCAGCCCCCCGGAGGGGAGAAGTTGGCAAGAGACCCAGTACTTC. The full variable domain, its missing parts supplied by reference TRBV18 and TRBJ2-5, is NAGVMQNPRHLVRRRGQEARLRCSPMKGHSHVYWYRQLPEEGLKFMVYLQKENIIDESGMPKERFSAEFPKEGPSILRIQQVVRGDSAAYFCASPPEGRSWQETQYFGPGTRLLVL.

V is TRBV27 and J is TRBJ2-4, with 7 bases lining up with TRBD1. The CDR3 is 16 residues long. J was trimmed by 0 bases and V by 3 bases; bases with no gene match: 5. CDR1 and CDR2 (germline): MNHEY, SMNVEV (reference sequence). CDR3 DNA: TGTGCCAGCAGTTTGAGGGGGCAACTAGCCAAAAACATTCAGTACTTC. Residues: CASSLRGQLAKNIQYF.

J is TRBJ2-7 and V is TRBV5-4, with D perhaps TRBD2 (6 bases). The ends were cut back, 0 bases at V and 3 bases at J, with 13 bases in the middle. Germline loops: CDR1 SGHNT, CDR2 YYREEE (reference sequence). The CDR3 is made up of 15 amino acids. In DNA form, the CDR3 reads TGTGCCAGCAGCTTGGGGGCGGGAACGGGCTACGAGCAGTACTTC. Protein: CASSLGAGTGYEQYF.

The chain combines TRBV5-1 with TRBJ2-3; tentative D call: TRBD1 (6 bases). CDR1 and CDR2 from the germline V gene are SGHRS and YFSETQ. Trimming took off 4 bases at V and 4 bases at J, with 13 bases between the two ends. The length of the CDR3 is 14 residues. The chain's CDR3 is CASSRTAVPDTQYF. The CDR3 coding sequence is TGCGCCAGCAGCCGGACAGCGGTCCCAGATACGCAGTATTTT.